This T cell receptor beta chain was sequenced in a study of blood T cell repertoires in COVID-19. Only in-frame clones appear in the TCRdb table, and some are missing; sequencing was by immunoSEQ multiplex PCR. The table includes roughly 58,000 clones, approximately 78% detected once. Sequencing used peripheral blood. The sequence was obtained from a man aged 55 to 69 with COVID-19, enrolled during active disease.

Written as DNA, the CDR3 is TGTGCCAGCAGCAAAACTCCCGGGACAGAAGGAAACACCATATATTTT. Translation: CASSKTPGTEGNTIYF. V usage is TRBV5-5 and J usage is TRBJ1-3; TRBD1 agrees at 7 bases. Germline CDR1 and CDR2: SGHKS and YYEKEE (reference sequence). The junction had 11 bases not matched to a gene; V was cut back by 4 bases and J by 4 bases. CDR3 length: 16 amino acids.